The 9 T cell receptor beta chains presented below share a single source sample, sequenced in a study of early T cells in non-severe SARS-CoV-2 infection. TCRdb reprocessed the 5' RACE reads via MiXCR and lists one record per CDR3 protein. The sample has 75,000 to 80,000 distinct CDR3 sequences, 8.5% to 10% seen once. Sequencing used whole blood. These receptors were taken from an adult who was a healthcare worker with PCR-confirmed SARS-CoV-2 infection or an uninfected control (not recorded which).

The chain employs TRBV18 and TRBJ1-2; no clear D. CDR1 and CDR2 from the germline V gene are KGHSH and LQKENI. The CDR3 totals 13 residues. V was pared by 1 base and J by 6 bases, with 9 bases between. The CDR3 protein is CASSPRSGDGYTF. For the CDR3, the DNA is TGTGCCAGCTCACCACGGTCTGGGGATGGCTACACCTTC.

This clonotype was picked up many times. The V and J genes are TRBV4-1 and TRBJ2-5; D is ambiguous. The CDR3 runs 12 residues. Germline V gene sequence: CDR1 MGHRA, CDR2 YSYEKL. V lost 5 bases and J lost 2, with 6 bases in between. Written as DNA, the CDR3 is TGCGCCAGCAGCAGGCCTCAAGAGACCCAGTACTTC. Protein sequence: CASSRPQETQYF.

This clonotype was detected many times. The V and J genes are TRBV4-1 and TRBJ2-3; D unresolved. Germline V gene lookup returns CDR1 MGHRA and CDR2 YSYEKL. Trimming took 0 bases from V and 3 from J, leaving 4 bases between them. The CDR3 runs to 13 residues. The CDR3 spells CASSQDGTDTQYF. In DNA form, the CDR3 reads TGCGCCAGCAGCCAAGATGGGACAGATACGCAGTATTTT.

This clonotype was counted many times. The gene calls are TRBV20-1 and TRBJ1-1; 7 nucleotides agree with TRBD1. With 2 bases clipped from V and 3 bases from J, the junction kept 9 bases outside the gene matches. CDR3 size: 15 residues. Germline V gives CDR1 DFQATT, CDR2 SNEGSKA (reference sequence). The CDR3 DNA is TGCAGTGCTAGACCGCCGGGACAGCTTTACACTGAAGCTTTCTTT. This encodes CSARPPGQLYTEAFF.

This clonotype has a count of ten or more. The CDR3 DNA follows: TGCGCCAGCAGCTTGGGAGGGACAGATCAAGAGACCCAGTACTTC. Translating gives CASSLGGTDQETQYF. This rearrangement joins TRBV5-1 to TRBJ2-5; 7 bases fit TRBD1. V shed 0 bases and J 2 bases; nucleotides not matched to a gene: 4. CDR3 length: 15 amino acids. Germline CDR1 SGHRS, CDR2 YFSETQ.

This clonotype was picked up many times. The chain joins TRBV7-9 to TRBJ2-5; tentatively, D is TRBD1 or TRBD2 (7 bases each). Germline CDR1 and CDR2: SEHNR and FQNEAQ (reference sequence). The CDR3 runs 16 residues. Trimming removed 6 bases from V and 0 bases from J, with 17 bases in between. CDR3 sequence reads: CASSGAGTAYQETQYF. The CDR3 DNA sequence: TGTGCCAGCAGTGGAGCGGGGACAGCGTACCAAGAGACCCAGTACTTC. Variable domain in full (rest from reference TRBV7-9 and TRBJ2-5): DTGVSQNPRHKITKRGQNVTFRCDPISEHNRLYWYRQTLGQGPEFLTYFQNEAQLEKSRLLSDRFSAERPKGSFSTLEIQRTEQGDSAMYLCASSGAGTAYQETQYFGPGTRLLVL.

The rearrangement uses TRBV9 and TRBJ2-2, with D hard to call. With 0 bases removed from V and 1 base from J, the gap between germline ends came to 7 bases. The CDR3 contains 15 residues. Germline-derived CDR1 and CDR2 are SGDLS and YYNGEE. The CDR3, as DNA: TGTGCCAGCAGCGTAGACCCCTTGAACACCGGGGAGCTGTTTTTT. Translating gives CASSVDPLNTGELFF.

This clonotype was picked up many times. The chain joins TRBV28 to TRBJ2-6, with 9 bases identical to TRBD1. CDR3 length: 14 residues. CDR1 is MDHEN, CDR2 SYDVKM, per germline. J gave up 8 bases and V 6 bases, and 5 bases lay outside the gene matches. Here the CDR3 reads CASRGTGRTNVLTF. CDR3 DNA: TGTGCCAGCAGAGGGACAGGGAGGACCAACGTCCTGACTTTC.

This clonotype was seen a few times. This chain links TRBV18 with TRBJ2-7; 8 bases map to TRBD2. Germline values: CDR1 KGHSH, CDR2 LQKENI. V dropped 3 bases and J dropped 3; count of bases not matched to a gene: 10. The CDR3 is 16 amino acids. The CDR3 is CASSPLAAGGSYEQYF. The CDR3, as DNA: TGTGCCAGCTCACCCCTGGCGGCGGGAGGAAGCTACGAGCAGTACTTC. The full variable domain, completed using reference TRBV18 and TRBJ2-7, is NAGVMQNPRHLVRRRGQEARLRCSPMKGHSHVYWYRQLPEEGLKFMVYLQKENIIDESGMPKERFSAEFPKEGPSILRIQQVVRGDSAAYFCASSPLAAGGSYEQYFGPGTRLTVT.